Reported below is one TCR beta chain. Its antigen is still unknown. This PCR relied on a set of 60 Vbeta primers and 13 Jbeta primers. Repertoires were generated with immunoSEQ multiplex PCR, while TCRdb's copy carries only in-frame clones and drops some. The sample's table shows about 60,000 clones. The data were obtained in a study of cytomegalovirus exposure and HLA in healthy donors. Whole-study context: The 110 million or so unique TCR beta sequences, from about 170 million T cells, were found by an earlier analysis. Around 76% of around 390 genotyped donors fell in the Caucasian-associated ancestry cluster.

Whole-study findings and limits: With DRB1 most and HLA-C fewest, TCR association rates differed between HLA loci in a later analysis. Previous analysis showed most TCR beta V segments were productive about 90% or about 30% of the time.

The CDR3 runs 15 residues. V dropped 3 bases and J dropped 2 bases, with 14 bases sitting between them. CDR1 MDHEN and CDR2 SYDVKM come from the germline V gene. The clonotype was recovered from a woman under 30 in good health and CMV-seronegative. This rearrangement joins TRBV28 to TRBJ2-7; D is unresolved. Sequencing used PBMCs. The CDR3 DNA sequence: TGTGCCAGCAGTTTGGCAGGAAACTTTCCCTACGAGCAGTACTTC. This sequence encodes CASSLAGNFPYEQYF.